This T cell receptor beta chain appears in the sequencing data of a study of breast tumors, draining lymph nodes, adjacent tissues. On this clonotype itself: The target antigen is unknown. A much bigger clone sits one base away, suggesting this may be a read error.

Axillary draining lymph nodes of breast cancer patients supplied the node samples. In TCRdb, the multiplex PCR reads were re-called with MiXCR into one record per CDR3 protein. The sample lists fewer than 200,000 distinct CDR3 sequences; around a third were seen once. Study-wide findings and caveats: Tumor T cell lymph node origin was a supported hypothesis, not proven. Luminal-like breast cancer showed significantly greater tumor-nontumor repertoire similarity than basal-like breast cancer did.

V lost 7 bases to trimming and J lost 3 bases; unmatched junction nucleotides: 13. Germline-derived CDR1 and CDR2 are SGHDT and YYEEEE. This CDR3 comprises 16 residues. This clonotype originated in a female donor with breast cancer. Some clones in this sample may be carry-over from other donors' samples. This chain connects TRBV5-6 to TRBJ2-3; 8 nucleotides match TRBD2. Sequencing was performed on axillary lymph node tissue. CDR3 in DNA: TGTGCCAGCGCCCTAAACGGGAGGGCCGGGACAGATACGCAGTATTTT. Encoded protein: CASALNGRAGTDTQYF.